Below are 9 T cell receptor beta chains sequenced from a single sample in a study of early T cells in non-severe SARS-CoV-2 infection. TCRdb called the 5' RACE reads again in MiXCR, with one record for every CDR3 protein. Of 95,000 to 120,000 distinct CDR3 sequences in the sample, roughly an eighth were seen once. The specimen was whole blood. These receptors were taken from an adult who was a healthcare worker with PCR-confirmed SARS-CoV-2 infection or an uninfected control (not recorded which).

This clonotype was counted at least ten times. The chain combines TRBV7-2 with TRBJ2-4; the match to TRBD1 covers 11 bases. The CDR3 loop spans 15 amino acids. Germline assignment: CDR1 SGHTA and CDR2 FQGNSA. With 5 bases clipped from V and 6 bases from J, the junction kept 6 bases outside the gene matches. The CDR3 region is CASSQWTGGGNIQYF. Written as DNA, the CDR3 is TGTGCCAGCAGCCAATGGACAGGGGGCGGAAACATTCAGTACTTC.

CDR3 in DNA: TGTGCCAGCAGTTACTCTGACATCACAGATACGCAGTATTTT. This gives the protein CASSYSDITDTQYF. The rearrangement uses TRBV6-2 or TRBV6-3 and TRBJ2-3; unclear D gene. Trimming cost V 0 bases and J 2 bases, with 6 bases left between them. CDR3 size: 14 residues. Germline CDR1 and CDR2: MNHEY and SVGEGT.

The chain recombines TRBV7-9 with TRBJ2-3, with TRBD1 as a possible D gene (8 bases). V shed 4 bases and J shed 3 bases, with 23 bases lying between them. The CDR3 has 18 amino acids. Germline loops: CDR1 SEHNR, CDR2 FQNEAQ (reference sequence). The CDR3 bases are TGTGCCAGCAGCTCCTCAGGCCCTGACAGGGGAGGGACAGATACGCAGTATTTT. This codes for CASSSSGPDRGGTDTQYF.

This clonotype was counted a few times. The chain uses TRBV6-5 and TRBJ2-7; TRBD1 or TRBD2 may be the D gene (6 bases each). This CDR3 spans 15 amino acids. Germline V gives CDR1 MNHEY, CDR2 SVGAGI. Trimming shortened V by 0 bases and J by 0 bases, and 9 bases separated the two germline ends. DNA for the CDR3: TGTGCCAGCAGTTACTCGAGGGGGGCCTCCTACGAGCAGTACTTC. Residues: CASSYSRGASYEQYF.

The rearrangement uses TRBV6-1 and TRBJ2-4; tentative D call: TRBD2 (5 bases). Germline V lookup: CDR1 MNHNS, CDR2 SASEGT. The V gene lost 3 bases and the J gene lost 3 bases, with 18 bases spanning the gap. This CDR3 has 17 residues. Written as DNA, the CDR3 is TGTGCCAGCAGTGAGATGTTCGGGGAACTAGGCAAAAACATTCAGTACTTC. Translated, it gives CASSEMFGELGKNIQYF.

This clonotype was counted many times. The rearrangement links TRBV20-1 to TRBJ1-3, with D perhaps matching TRBD1 (6 bases). Germline CDR1 is DFQATT and CDR2 is SNEGSKA (reference sequence). The CDR3 contains 14 residues. Trimming left V 5 bases short and J 0 bases short, with 11 bases between. The CDR3 region has the DNA TGCAGTGCTCCTGACAGGTTCTCTGGAAACACCATATATTTT. Translating it yields CSAPDRFSGNTIYF.

This clonotype has ten or more counts. The V call is TRBV11-2, the J call TRBJ2-5; D is possibly TRBD2 (7 bases). The CDR3 has 16 amino acids. The germline gives CDR1 SGHAT, CDR2 FQNNGV. Trimming stripped 4 bases from V and 1 base from J, with 16 bases between. For the CDR3, the DNA is TGTGCCAGCAGCTCCACCATGGGGGGGCCCCAAGAGACCCAGTACTTC. It is translated as CASSSTMGGPQETQYF.

In its sample, this clonotype was seen a few times. This rearrangement joins TRBV6-5 to TRBJ2-7; 13 nucleotides align to TRBD2. Germline V gene lookup returns CDR1 MNHEY and CDR2 SVGAGI. V was pared by 0 bases and J by 5 bases, with 4 bases of the junction left unmatched. This CDR3 comprises 16 residues. The CDR3 is CASSYSTSGRANEQYF. The CDR3 nucleotides are TGTGCCAGCAGTTACTCCACTAGCGGGAGGGCCAACGAGCAGTACTTC.

In its sample, this clonotype was seen many times. The rearrangement links TRBV29-1 to TRBJ2-2, with 12 bases matching TRBD1. The germline V gene has CDR1 SQVTM and CDR2 ANQGSEA. This CDR3 comprises 13 residues. The junction had 4 bases not matched to a gene; V was cut back by 7 bases and J by 7 bases. The CDR3 DNA reads TGCAGCGCCGGGACAGGGGGCGTCGGGGAGCTGTTTTTT. It yields the protein CSAGTGGVGELFF.